Below, 17 T cell receptor beta chains from the same sample are listed, as sequenced in a study of T cells in Graves' hyperthyroidism and ophthalmopathy. Amplified regions were TCR beta CDR3 sequences from RNA transcripts. HTBI primers were the set used in a first-round RT-PCR of the TCR CDR3. One entry per CDR3 protein, called by TCRdb with MiXCR from the multiplex PCR reads. The sample holds roughly 840,000 distinct CDR3 sequences, 38% seen once. The sample consisted of blood. The receptors shown here come from a man younger than 30 with Graves' hyperthyroidism.

This clonotype was seen a handful of times. The gene calls are TRBV13 and TRBJ1-2, with 10 bases that match TRBD1. This CDR3 is built from 14 residues. CDR1 and CDR2 (germline): PRHDT, FYEKMQ (reference sequence). With 4 bases clipped from V and 8 bases from J, the junction kept 7 bases outside the gene matches. CDR3: CASSSPGTGDGYTF. DNA of the CDR3: TGTGCCAGCAGCTCCCCCGGGACAGGGGACGGCTACACCTTC.

This rearrangement joins TRBV2 to TRBJ1-5; D possibly corresponds to TRBD1 (5 bases). V was trimmed by 3 bases and J by 2 bases, leaving 8 bases between them. This CDR3 has 14 amino acids. Looked up from germline, CDR1 is SNHLY and CDR2 is FYNNEI. CDR3 amino acids: CASSDLGGNQPQHF. CDR3 DNA sequence: TGTGCCAGCAGTGATTTAGGGGGCAATCAGCCCCAGCATTTT. Combining the CDR3 with reference TRBV2 and TRBJ1-5 gives the whole variable domain EPEVTQTPSHQVTQMGQEVILRCVPISNHLYFYWYRQILGQKVEFLVSFYNNEISEKSEIFDDQFSVERPDGSNFTLKIRSTKLEDSAMYFCASSDLGGNQPQHFGDGTRLSIL.

This clonotype was observed many times. J is TRBJ1-1 and V is TRBV7-9; the D is unclear. CDR3 length equals 13 residues. V lost 5 bases to trimming and J lost 3 bases, with 10 bases between them. Germline V lookup: CDR1 SEHNR, CDR2 FQNEAQ (reference sequence). The CDR3 region is CASSHGPYTEAFF. In DNA, the CDR3 is TGTGCCAGCAGCCATGGCCCCTACACTGAAGCTTTCTTT.

Many counts were recorded for this clonotype. This chain joins TRBV20-1 and TRBJ1-2; D is unclear. There are 12 residues in the CDR3. CDR1 is DFQATT and CDR2 is SNEGSKA in the germline V gene (reference sequence). V dropped 6 bases and J dropped 0 bases, with 8 bases sitting between them. CDR3 in amino acids: CSAIGANYGYTF. DNA of the CDR3: TGCAGTGCGATCGGAGCTAACTATGGCTACACCTTC.

This clonotype showed up many times. This sequence joins TRBV7-8 and TRBJ2-7; TRBD1 matches at 8 bases. Germline loops: CDR1 SGHVS, CDR2 FQNEAQ. CDR3 length equals 15 residues. Trimming cost V 1 base and J 7 bases; bases outside gene matches: 9. The CDR3 is CASSLEGQASSEQYF. DNA for the CDR3: TGTGCCAGCAGCTTAGAGGGACAGGCTTCAAGTGAGCAGTACTTC.

V and J are TRBV20-1 and TRBJ2-7, with 13 bases aligning to TRBD2. This CDR3 has 15 amino acids. The junction had 6 bases not matched to a gene; V was cut back by 0 bases and J by 7 bases. CDR1 and CDR2 (germline): DFQATT, SNEGSKA (reference sequence). The CDR3 spells CSARELAGGIWEQYF. Here the CDR3 DNA reads TGCAGTGCTAGAGAACTAGCGGGAGGGATCTGGGAGCAGTACTTC.

This clonotype was seen a few times. This chain connects TRBV6-5 to TRBJ2-7; TRBD2 might be the D (5 bases). There are 13 residues in the CDR3. The germline V and J ends were trimmed by 6 bases and 7 bases, with 16 bases remaining between them. Germline CDR1 and CDR2: MNHEY and SVGAGI. CDR3 DNA sequence: TGTGCCAGCAGCCACGTCACTAGAGGGGAGCAGTACTTC. Protein: CASSHVTRGEQYF.

The gene calls are TRBV7-2 and TRBJ2-7, with 7 bases lining up with TRBD2. There are 14 residues in the CDR3. Germline CDR1 SGHTA, CDR2 FQGNSA. V was pared by 6 bases and J by 6 bases, with 11 bases of the junction left unmatched. CDR3 nucleotide sequence: TGTGCCAGCAGTTACAAGGGCGGGAGCAGCGAGCAGTACTTC. Protein product: CASSYKGGSSEQYF.

The chain joins TRBV19 to TRBJ2-2; D perhaps matches TRBD1 (5 bases). The germline V gene has CDR1 LNHDA and CDR2 SQIVND (reference sequence). The CDR3 has 16 residues. V was trimmed by 3 bases and J by 4 bases, leaving 15 bases between them. The CDR3 here is CASSIFQGTVTGELFF. DNA for the CDR3: TGTGCCAGTAGTATCTTCCAGGGCACGGTCACCGGGGAGCTGTTTTTT.

This sequence joins TRBV7-8 and TRBJ2-6; the match to TRBD1 covers 10 bases. The CDR3 extends over 17 amino acids. V was clipped by 5 bases and J by 2 bases; unmatched bases: 6. Germline V gene sequence: CDR1 SGHVS, CDR2 FQNEAQ. The DNA for the CDR3 is TGTGCCAGCAGCCAGGGGACAGGGGTAGCTGGGGCCAACGTCCTGACTTTC. This sequence encodes CASSQGTGVAGANVLTF. Full variable domain (rest looked up from reference TRBV7-8 and TRBJ2-6): GAGVSQSPRYKVAKRGQDVALRCDPISGHVSLFWYQQALGQGPEFLTYFQNEAQLDKSGLPSDRFFAERPEGSVSTLKIQRTQQEDSAVYLCASSQGTGVAGANVLTFGAGSRLTVL.

The rearrangement links TRBV20-1 to TRBJ2-5; D is possibly TRBD1 (5 bases). The CDR3 totals 12 residues. V dropped 3 bases and J dropped 3 bases, with 8 bases sitting between them. Per germline, CDR1 DFQATT and CDR2 SNEGSKA (reference sequence). CDR3 residues: CSASPREETQYF. CDR3 nucleotide sequence: TGCAGTGCTAGCCCCAGGGAAGAGACCCAGTACTTC.

This chain connects TRBV7-3 to TRBJ1-5; D gene ambiguous. Germline values: CDR1 SGHTA, CDR2 FQGTGA. Trimming took off 4 bases at V and 3 bases at J, with 16 bases between the two ends. The CDR3 has 16 amino acids. DNA for the CDR3: TGTGCCAGCAGCTCTCGTATCCGGGCCGACAATCAGCCCCAGCATTTT. It is translated as CASSSRIRADNQPQHF.

The table lists this clonotype with a few counts. This chain links TRBV7-2 with TRBJ2-5, with 10 bases that match TRBD2. Looked up from germline, CDR1 is SGHTA and CDR2 is FQGNSA. CDR3 length equals 15 residues. V was clipped by 4 bases and J by 5 bases; unmatched bases: 7. Here the CDR3 reads CASSSASSGSETQYF. In DNA, the CDR3 is TGTGCCAGCAGCTCAGCCTCTAGCGGGAGTGAGACCCAGTACTTC. Using reference TRBV7-2 and TRBJ2-5 for the parts outside the CDR3, the full variable domain is GAGVSQSPSNKVTEKGKDVELRCDPISGHTALYWYRQSLGQGLEFLIYFQGNSAPDKSGLPSDRFSAERTGGSVSTLTIQRTQQEDSAVYLCASSSASSGSETQYFGPGTRLLVL.

This clonotype turned up a few times. The chain couples TRBV12-3 or TRBV12-4 to TRBJ1-6; TRBD1 agrees at 11 bases. The ends lost 5 bases at V and 9 bases at J; junction bases unmatched: 6. The CDR3 is 15 residues long. In DNA form, the CDR3 reads TGTGCCAGCAGTCACTCCGGGACAGGGGGTTCACCCCTCCACTTT. Its protein is CASSHSGTGGSPLHF.

This clonotype was observed at least ten times. This chain joins TRBV7-2 and TRBJ2-7, with 7 bases identical to TRBD1. The CDR3 is 14 residues long. The junction had 5 bases not matched to a gene; V was cut back by 6 bases and J by 0 bases. The germline CDR1 and CDR2 sequences are SGHTA and FQGNSA. The CDR3 nucleotides read TGTGCCAGCAGACAACGACAGGGCTCCTACGAGCAGTACTTC. This gives the protein CASRQRQGSYEQYF. The full variable domain, in which reference TRBV7-2 and TRBJ2-7 provide the parts outside the CDR3, is GAGVSQSPSNKVTEKGKDVELRCDPISGHTALYWYRQSLGQGLEFLIYFQGNSAPDKSGLPSDRFSAERTGGSVSTLTIQRTQQEDSAVYLCASRQRQGSYEQYFGPGTRLTVT.

This clonotype was seen only a few times. J is TRBJ2-7 and V is TRBV20-1; a possible D gene is TRBD2 (6 bases). Trimming shortened V by 6 bases and J by 6 bases, and 18 bases separated the two germline ends. The CDR3 consists of 13 residues. The germline gives CDR1 DFQATT, CDR2 SNEGSKA (reference sequence). The CDR3 DNA sequence: TGCAGTGCAACCGGGACGGGGGTCCGCGAGCAGTACTTC. Translating it yields CSATGTGVREQYF.

V gene TRBV6-1 combines with J gene TRBJ1-2, with D hard to call. V was shortened by 6 bases and J by 7 bases, with 12 bases between the two germline ends. CDR1 and CDR2 from the germline V gene are MNHNS and SASEGT. The CDR3 runs 12 residues. CDR3 region: CASRPTLGGYTF. CDR3 sequence (DNA): TGTGCCAGCAGACCGACCCTTGGTGGCTACACCTTC.